This T cell receptor (beta chain) was observed in a study of cytomegalovirus exposure and HLA in healthy donors. A multiplex PCR was run with 60 Vbeta primers and 13 Jbeta primers. Measured with immunoSEQ multiplex PCR; TCRdb has only the in-frame clones, and not every one. The table has approximately 220,000 clones, about 79% seen once; the top ten hold around 2%. From germline, CDR1 is ENHRY and CDR2 SYGVKD. The CDR3 contains 13 residues. The V gene end was trimmed by 8 bases and the J gene end by 5 bases; junction bases not matched to a gene: 5. This chain connects TRBV10-3 to TRBJ1-2, with 10 bases fitting TRBD1. Source material: PBMCs. The source is a man aged 18 to 30 in good health and CMV-seronegative. CDR3 sequence (DNA): TGTGCCATCTGGGACAGGGGAAAGTATGGCTACACCTTC. This gives the protein CAIWDRGKYGYTF.